Listed here are 20 T cell receptor beta chains from one sample, sequenced in a study of blood T cells in healthy people across ages. Next came a second PCR, run for about 7 to 12 cycles, which used a sample-barcoded 5' primer along with a J-beta primer mix. From the 5' RACE reads, TCRdb called clonotypes with MiXCR, one entry per CDR3 protein. Of roughly 800,000 distinct CDR3 sequences in the sample, approximately 35% were seen once. The specimen sequenced was blood. Receptors were obtained from a man aged 18 to 35 in good health.

The chain combines TRBV20-1 with TRBJ1-1; D gene ambiguous. CDR3 size: 13 residues. V lost 4 bases and J lost 4, with 13 bases in between. CDR1 DFQATT and CDR2 SNEGSKA come from the germline V gene (reference sequence). For the CDR3, the DNA is TGCAGTGCTACGGCCCCATTCGGCACTGAAGCTTTCTTT. Its translation is CSATAPFGTEAFF.

The chain links TRBV12-3 or TRBV12-4 to TRBJ1-1, with 9 bases lining up with TRBD1. The CDR3 spans 15 residues. V dropped 5 bases and J dropped 6; count of bases not matched to a gene: 10. The CDR3, as DNA: TGTGCCAGCAGTAGGGGGGACAGGGTAATATCTGAAGCTTTCTTT. Its translation: CASSRGDRVISEAFF.

The chain is built from TRBV28 and TRBJ1-1; D gene ambiguous. Trimming removed 6 bases at V and 0 bases at J, with 14 bases between. The CDR3 has 15 residues. The V gene's germline CDR1 is MDHEN and CDR2 SYDVKM. The CDR3 nucleotides are TGTGCCAGCAGCCGCCTTATCTCCGTGAACACTGAAGCTTTCTTT. Translated: CASSRLISVNTEAFF.

In this sample, this clonotype turned up many times. The V and J genes are TRBV5-6 and TRBJ2-1, with 14 bases aligning to TRBD2. This CDR3 is 14 amino acids long. Trimming removed 5 bases from V and 7 bases from J; junction bases left unmatched: 2. Germline-derived CDR1 and CDR2 are SGHDT and YYEEEE. CDR3 bases: TGTGCCAGCAGGGGACTAGCGGGGGCTAATGAGCAGTTCTTC. Residues: CASRGLAGANEQFF. The full variable domain, in which reference TRBV5-6 and TRBJ2-1 provide the parts outside the CDR3, is DAGVTQSPTHLIKTRGQQVTLRCSPKSGHDTVSWYQQALGQGPQFIFQYYEEEERQRGNFPDRFSGHQFPNYSSELNVNALLLGDSALYLCASRGLAGANEQFFGPGTRLTVL.

This clonotype was recorded many times. V usage is TRBV27 and J usage is TRBJ2-7; no definite D call. CDR1 is MNHEY and CDR2 is SMNVEV in the germline V gene (reference sequence). Trimming pared 2 bases from V and 0 bases from J, leaving 5 bases between. There are 13 residues in the CDR3. The CDR3: CASSLKLSYEQYF. CDR3 coding DNA: TGTGCCAGCAGTTTAAAGCTCTCCTACGAGCAGTACTTC.

This clonotype occurred a few times. This sequence joins TRBV28 and TRBJ1-1; weak D call: TRBD1 (6 bases). CDR1 and CDR2 (germline): MDHEN, SYDVKM. V was clipped by 7 bases and J by 1 base, with 13 bases between them. The CDR3 sequence is 14 residues long. The CDR3 bases are TGTGCCAGCAATCCTCGGGACACGAACACTGAAGCTTTCTTT. This codes for CASNPRDTNTEAFF.

As to this clonotype: One junction end does not reproduce the germline sequence, and a read error may be involved. CDR3 coding DNA: TGTGCCAGCACCCAAGGTCTTTCTAGCACAGATACGCAGTATTTT. Amino acid sequence: CASTQGLSSTDTQYF. The rearrangement links TRBV4-2 to TRBJ2-3; D not resolved. Looked up from germline, CDR1 is LGHNA and CDR2 is YNFKEQ. The CDR3 is made up of 15 amino acids.

The chain employs TRBV12-3 or TRBV12-4 and TRBJ2-2; no clear D gene. The CDR3 runs to 13 residues. Between the trimmed V and J ends, which lost 2 bases and 5 bases, there was a span of 6 bases. The CDR3 sequence is CASSLRQTGELFF. The CDR3, as DNA: TGTGCCAGCAGTTTACGCCAGACCGGGGAGCTGTTTTTT.

There are many counts of this clonotype. The chain employs TRBV6-5 and TRBJ2-1; possibly TRBD1 or TRBD2 for D (6 bases each). Trimming took off 6 bases at V and 5 bases at J, with 11 bases between the two ends. The V gene's germline CDR1 is MNHEY and CDR2 SVGAGI. The CDR3 extends over 13 amino acids. For the CDR3, the DNA is TGTGCCAGCAGCCCGGGGGCGGACAATGAGCAGTTCTTC. This sequence encodes CASSPGADNEQFF.

This clonotype showed up just a few times. The chain is built from TRBV4-1 and TRBJ1-2; D unclear. The CDR3 has 16 amino acids. Trimming cost V 1 base and J 0 bases, with 12 bases left between them. From germline, CDR1 is MGHRA and CDR2 YSYEKL. As DNA, the CDR3 is TGCGCCAGCAGCCAAGCAGTAGAGGGAGCTAACTATGGCTACACCTTC. Protein sequence: CASSQAVEGANYGYTF.

This chain uses TRBV10-3 with TRBJ2-5, with D maybe TRBD2 (5 bases). The J call is uncertain, as TRBJ2-7 better fits the DNA end. Germline assignment: CDR1 ENHRY and CDR2 SYGVKD. The CDR3 totals 14 residues. CDR3 bases: TGTGCCACCGCCCGAGAATCGGGGATAGGCGAGCAGTACTTC. Encoded protein: CATARESGIGEQYF.

The J gene is TRBJ2-7, the V gene TRBV3-1; D remains ambiguous. Germline V lookup: CDR1 LGHDT, CDR2 YNNKEL (reference sequence). The CDR3 spans 15 residues. V gave up 6 bases and J gave up 2 bases, with 17 bases separating them. The CDR3 region is CASRLKGLRTYEQYF. The CDR3 coding sequence is TGTGCCAGCAGGCTAAAGGGCCTCCGGACCTACGAGCAGTACTTC.

A word on this clonotype: A read error may explain this, as a much larger clone is one base away. The V gene is TRBV7-9, the J gene TRBJ2-5, with TRBD2 as a possible D gene (6 bases). Germline V lookup: CDR1 SEHNR, CDR2 FQNEAQ (reference sequence). V dropped 1 base and J dropped 11 bases, with 14 bases sitting between them. CDR3 length: 13 amino acids. CDR3 in amino acids: CASSLGGTGGQYF. The CDR3 bases are TGTGCCAGCAGCTTAGGAGGGACTGGAGGTCAGTACTTC. The full variable domain, completed using reference TRBV7-9 and TRBJ2-5, is DTGVSQNPRHKITKRGQNVTFRCDPISEHNRLYWYRQTLGQGPEFLTYFQNEAQLEKSRLLSDRFSAERPKGSFSTLEIQRTEQGDSAMYLCASSLGGTGGQYFGPGTRLLVL.

J is TRBJ2-7 and V is TRBV7-2, with unresolved D. With 4 bases removed from V and 7 bases from J, the gap between germline ends came to 14 bases. Germline V gene sequence: CDR1 SGHTA, CDR2 FQGNSA. The CDR3 runs 13 residues. The CDR3 sequence is CASSSNSYNEQYF. DNA of the CDR3: TGTGCCAGCAGCTCTAACTCCTACAATGAGCAGTACTTC.

The chain carries TRBV20-1 and TRBJ2-5; D is undetermined. The V and J ends lost 5 bases and 3 bases respectively, with 16 bases between them. This CDR3 is 14 amino acids long. Germline V lookup: CDR1 DFQATT, CDR2 SNEGSKA (reference sequence). This CDR3 is CSASHPNREETQYF. DNA of the CDR3: TGCAGTGCTTCACACCCAAACCGGGAAGAGACCCAGTACTTC.

This clonotype turned up a few times. The chain uses TRBV4-2 and TRBJ2-1; no firm D call. The CDR3 is made up of 13 amino acids. V lost 1 base and J lost 7, with 8 bases in between. Germline V gene lookup returns CDR1 LGHNA and CDR2 YNFKEQ. The CDR3 sequence: CASSQASSNEQFF. The CDR3 nucleotides are TGTGCCAGCAGCCAAGCCTCTAGTAATGAGCAGTTCTTC.

This clonotype has a handful of counts. The V call is TRBV14, the J call TRBJ2-7, with 7 positions matching TRBD1. Germline CDR1 is SGHDN and CDR2 is FVKESK. Trimming took 3 bases from V and 6 from J; bases not matched to a gene: 14. CDR3 size: 16 residues. The CDR3 DNA sequence: TGTGCCAGCAGCCAGACAGGGACCAAGGGTGTCCGCGAGCAGTACTTC. It yields the protein CASSQTGTKGVREQYF.

The DNA for the CDR3 is TGTGCCAGCAGCCAGACACTAGCGGACAATGAGCAGTTCTTC. Its protein is CASSQTLADNEQFF. This sequence joins TRBV3-1 and TRBJ2-1; 8 bases are a match to TRBD2. Unmatched junction bases numbered 3, after V lost 3 bases and J lost 5 bases. Germline V gives CDR1 LGHDT, CDR2 YNNKEL (reference sequence). This CDR3 is 14 amino acids long.

This clonotype was counted at least ten times. The CDR3 DNA is TGTGCCAGCAGCCCCGGGACAGGGAGCTCCTACAATGAGCAGTTCTTC. It is translated as CASSPGTGSSYNEQFF. The chain has TRBV18 and TRBJ2-1; 9 bases line up with TRBD1. This CDR3 spans 16 amino acids. V lost 8 bases, J lost 0 bases, and 8 bases stayed unmatched. Germline V gene sequence: CDR1 KGHSH, CDR2 LQKENI.

The rearrangement joins TRBV9 to TRBJ2-3; no reliable D call. CDR3 length equals 16 residues. Germline-derived CDR1 and CDR2 are SGDLS and YYNGEE. Trimming pared 0 bases from V and 4 bases from J, leaving 15 bases between. In nucleotides, the CDR3 is TGTGCCAGCAGCGTAGACATTGGAACGGGTTCAGATACGCAGTATTTT. Residues: CASSVDIGTGSDTQYF. The entire variable domain, with the rest obtained from reference TRBV9 and TRBJ2-3, is as follows: DSGVTQTPKHLITATGQRVTLRCSPRSGDLSVYWYQQSLDQGLQFLIQYYNGEERAKGNILERFSAQQFPDLHSELNLSSLELGDSALYFCASSVDIGTGSDTQYFGPGTRLTVL.